The 26 T cell receptor beta chains listed next were all sequenced from one sample in a study of T cell repertoires in cytomegalovirus infection (dated 2019 in TCRdb). The sequencer was an Illumina HiSeq 1500. The public reads were reanalyzed by TCRdb: fastp trimming at Q25, MiXCR alignment, in-frame beta chains only. For every CDR3 protein sequence, its rows merge into one entry that carries the most common genes and DNA. This sample has 150,000 to 200,000 distinct CDR3 sequences in its table, and approximately 15% of those were observed once. Clones ranked in the top ten supply over 25% of the sample. The sequenced material came from PBMCs. Receptors originate from a human donor in good health (CMV status not recorded). Some clones in this sample may be carry-over from other donors' samples.

This clonotype has ten or more counts. V and J are TRBV10-3 and TRBJ1-2, with D unresolved. CDR1 is ENHRY, CDR2 SYGVKD, per germline. CDR3 length equals 12 residues. Trimming pared 6 bases from V and 2 bases from J, leaving 7 bases between. CDR3 in amino acids: CAISLGNYGYTF. The CDR3 coding sequence is TGTGCCATCAGCCTAGGAAACTATGGCTACACCTTC.

This clonotype was seen repeatedly, ten times or more. J is TRBJ2-6 and V is TRBV11-1; D uncertain. The CDR3 has 17 amino acids. Looked up from germline, CDR1 is SGHAT and CDR2 is FQDESV (reference sequence). V was pared by 3 bases and J by 0 bases, with 12 bases between. The CDR3 region is CASSFRQIRSGANVLTF. CDR3 sequence (DNA): TGTGCCAGCAGCTTTAGGCAGATTCGCTCTGGGGCCAACGTCCTGACTTTC.

Many counts were recorded for this clonotype. The gene calls are TRBV6-2 or TRBV6-3 and TRBJ2-7, with D unresolved. Germline V CDR1 and CDR2: MNHEY, SVGEGT. The CDR3 is 12 residues long. V was pared by 6 bases and J by 10 bases, with 16 bases between. In DNA, the CDR3 is TGTGCCAGCAGCTGGGTAGTATCCGAACAGTACTTC. Its protein product is CASSWVVSEQYF.

This chain joins TRBV4-1 and TRBJ1-5; D is undetermined. V was trimmed by 0 bases and J by 7 bases, leaving 7 bases between them. In germline, CDR1 is MGHRA, CDR2 YSYEKL. This CDR3 is 13 amino acids long. The CDR3: CASSQDFVQPQHF. As DNA, the CDR3 is TGCGCCAGCAGCCAAGATTTTGTACAGCCCCAGCATTTT.

The chain links TRBV7-9 to TRBJ1-1, with D unclear. V dropped 5 bases and J dropped 0 bases, with 10 bases sitting between them. Looked up from germline, CDR1 is SEHNR and CDR2 is FQNEAQ (reference sequence). The CDR3 sequence is 14 residues long. The CDR3 reads CASSPQVMNTEAFF. The CDR3 DNA is TGTGCCAGCAGCCCTCAGGTGATGAACACTGAAGCTTTCTTT.

This clonotype was observed at least ten times. V gene TRBV11-2 combines with J gene TRBJ2-7, with D possibly being TRBD1 (7 bases). Deletions cut 5 bases from V and 4 bases from J, with 15 bases between. This CDR3 is 14 amino acids long. Germline V CDR1 and CDR2: SGHAT, FQNNGV. The CDR3 DNA reads as TGTGCCAGCAGCGTTACGACAGGGAGGTACGAGCAGTACTTC. Protein product: CASSVTTGRYEQYF.

This clonotype was recorded at least ten times. The V and J genes are TRBV7-6 and TRBJ2-7, with 8 nucleotides matching TRBD1. The CDR3 has 15 residues. V lost 1 base and J lost 6; bases outside the gene matches: 8. The germline V gene encodes CDR1 SGHVS and CDR2 FNYEAQ. The CDR3 region is CASSLVGRGQREQYF. CDR3 in DNA: TGTGCCAGCAGCTTAGTTGGCAGGGGGCAACGCGAGCAGTACTTC. The full variable domain, completed using reference TRBV7-6 and TRBJ2-7, is GAGVSQSPRYKVTKRGQDVALRCDPISGHVSLYWYRQALGQGPEFLTYFNYEAQQDKSGLPNDRFSAERPEGSISTLTIQRTEQRDSAMYRCASSLVGRGQREQYFGPGTRLTVT.

CDR3 DNA sequence: TGTGCCAGCAGTTCCGGGACAGGGGGCGGCAATCAGCCCCAGCATTTT. Protein product: CASSSGTGGGNQPQHF. The rearrangement uses TRBV27 and TRBJ1-5; 12 nucleotides agree with TRBD1. The V segment lost 4 bases and the J segment 2 bases; nucleotides outside the gene matches: 3. CDR1 is MNHEY, CDR2 SMNVEV, per germline (reference sequence). The CDR3 consists of 16 residues.

This sequence joins TRBV29-1 and TRBJ1-2; D might be TRBD1 (5 bases). The V and J ends lost 4 bases and 8 bases respectively, with 14 bases between them. This CDR3 contains 12 residues. Germline V gene sequence: CDR1 SQVTM, CDR2 ANQGSEA. This CDR3 reads CSVAVGVGGYTF. The DNA of the CDR3 is TGCAGCGTTGCGGTAGGGGTAGGAGGCTACACCTTC.

A few counts support this clonotype. CDR3 in amino acids: CALSGFSYNEQFF. Written as DNA, the CDR3 is TGTGCCCTTTCGGGGTTCTCCTACAATGAGCAGTTCTTC. The gene calls are TRBV6-1 and TRBJ2-1, with D tentatively TRBD2 (5 bases). Trimming took 11 bases from V and 0 from J, leaving 11 bases between them. Germline V gene lookup returns CDR1 MNHNS and CDR2 SASEGT. This CDR3 comprises 13 residues.

V usage is TRBV6-5 and J usage is TRBJ2-6; 11 positions agree with TRBD1. Germline loops: CDR1 MNHEY, CDR2 SVGAGI. The CDR3 length is 17 residues. The junction had 1 base not matched to a gene; V was cut back by 1 base and J by 2 bases. CDR3 coding DNA: TGTGCCAGCAGTTACTTGGGACAGGGGGCTGGGGCCAACGTCCTGACTTTC. Protein sequence: CASSYLGQGAGANVLTF.

A few counts support this clonotype. This chain joins TRBV7-3 and TRBJ2-1, with D perhaps matching TRBD1 (6 bases). The ends were cut back, 2 bases at V and 7 bases at J, with 15 bases in the middle. Looked up from germline, CDR1 is SGHTA and CDR2 is FQGTGA. This CDR3 has 15 amino acids. CDR3 bases: TGTGCCAGCAGCTTACGACCAGGGGAGTCGAATGAGCAGTTCTTC. It yields the protein CASSLRPGESNEQFF.

This clonotype has only a few counts. This chain uses TRBV15 with TRBJ2-1, with D tentatively TRBD2 (5 bases). Germline V gives CDR1 LNHNV, CDR2 YYDKDF (reference sequence). The V end was cut by 1 base, the J end by 1 base, with 8 bases between. The CDR3 runs 15 residues. The CDR3 region is CATSRGGGSYNEQFF. The DNA of the CDR3 is TGTGCCACCAGCAGAGGTGGCGGGTCCTACAATGAGCAGTTCTTC.

The rearrangement joins TRBV12-3 or TRBV12-4 to TRBJ1-5, with D unresolved. V was trimmed by 3 bases and J by 5 bases, leaving 5 bases between them. This CDR3 has 12 amino acids. The CDR3 spells CASSLTDQPQHF. The CDR3 nucleotides read TGTGCCAGCAGTTTGACGGATCAGCCCCAGCATTTT.

The chain employs TRBV19 and TRBJ2-7, with 7 nucleotides matching TRBD1. Per germline, CDR1 LNHDA and CDR2 SQIVND (reference sequence). V dropped 4 bases and J dropped 6; count of bases not matched to a gene: 15. The CDR3 sequence is 16 residues long. This CDR3 reads CASSTGQARWNPEQYF. CDR3 sequence (DNA): TGTGCCAGTAGTACAGGACAGGCAAGATGGAACCCCGAGCAGTACTTC.

This clonotype came up many times. DNA for the CDR3: TGTGCCAGCAGCTTAGACCCCCCGGGACTAGCGGGTGTCAATGAGCAGTTCTTC. Protein sequence: CASSLDPPGLAGVNEQFF. The chain uses TRBV7-2 and TRBJ2-1, with 12 bases fitting TRBD2. Germline-derived CDR1 and CDR2 are SGHTA and FQGNSA. J lost 6 bases, V lost 1 base, and 10 bases had no gene match. The CDR3 covers 18 residues.

This clonotype showed up many times. V is TRBV7-9 and J is TRBJ2-4; unclear D gene. Trimming removed 5 bases at V and 5 bases at J, with 10 bases between. The germline V gene encodes CDR1 SEHNR and CDR2 FQNEAQ (reference sequence). The CDR3 runs to 13 residues. CDR3: CASSPLRENIQYF. The CDR3 nucleotides are TGTGCCAGCAGCCCTTTACGGGAAAACATTCAGTACTTC.

This chain connects TRBV4-2 to TRBJ2-7; D is uncertain. Germline assignment: CDR1 LGHNA and CDR2 YNFKEQ. Trimming shortened V by 1 base and J by 0 bases, and 7 bases separated the two germline ends. CDR3 length equals 14 residues. The chain's CDR3 is CASSQGRSSYEQYF. CDR3 sequence (DNA): TGTGCCAGCAGCCAAGGAAGGTCCTCCTACGAGCAGTACTTC.

This clonotype was observed many times. The chain joins TRBV7-2 to TRBJ2-1, with D possibly called TRBD1 or TRBD2 (5 bases each). Germline V lookup: CDR1 SGHTA, CDR2 FQGNSA. The V and J ends lost 8 bases and 6 bases respectively, with 14 bases between them. The CDR3 has 13 amino acids. Here the CDR3 DNA reads TGTGCCAGCCGCAAATCGAGGGGCAATGAGCAGTTCTTC. As protein: CASRKSRGNEQFF.

The rearrangement joins TRBV14 to TRBJ2-1, with TRBD1 as a possible D gene (5 bases). Germline V CDR1 and CDR2: SGHDN, FVKESK. Trimming shortened V by 2 bases and J by 16 bases, and 18 bases separated the two germline ends. The CDR3 extends over 13 amino acids. CDR3 coding DNA: TGTGCCAGCAGCCAACAGGGTCCCGCCGCCCTTTTCTTC. It is translated as CASSQQGPAALFF.

This clonotype was recorded at least ten times. The J gene is TRBJ1-1, the V gene TRBV6-2 or TRBV6-3; weak D call: TRBD1 (5 bases). The germline CDR1 and CDR2 sequences are MNHEY and SVGEGT. The CDR3 runs to 16 residues. V gave up 5 bases and J gave up 0 bases, with 16 bases separating them. The CDR3 loop reads CASSNPMGLMNTEAFF. The CDR3 nucleotides are TGTGCCAGCAGTAACCCGATGGGACTCATGAACACTGAAGCTTTCTTT.

V gene TRBV20-1 combines with J gene TRBJ2-7; a possible D gene is TRBD1 (5 bases). The CDR3 sequence is 13 residues long. Deletions cut 4 bases from V and 2 bases from J, with 12 bases between. Germline-derived CDR1 and CDR2 are DFQATT and SNEGSKA (reference sequence). Here the CDR3 reads CSATPGFTYEQYF. Written as DNA, the CDR3 is TGCAGTGCTACCCCAGGGTTCACCTACGAGCAGTACTTC.

In the case of this clonotype: The junction departs from germline at one end; a sequencing error may be responsible. J is TRBJ2-7 and V is TRBV28, with D uncertain. The V gene's germline CDR1 is MDHEN and CDR2 SYDVKM. The CDR3 is 11 residues long. CDR3: CANSFRLEQYF. CDR3 sequence (DNA): TGTGCCAACAGTTTTCGACTTGAGCAGTACTTC. The full variable domain, completed using reference TRBV28 and TRBJ2-7, is DVKVTQSSRYLVKRTGEKVFLECVQDMDHENMFWYRQDPGLGLRLIYFSYDVKMKEKGDIPEGYSVSREKKERFSLILESASTNQTSMYLCANSFRLEQYFGPGTRLTVT.

This clonotype was recorded many times. J is TRBJ1-2 and V is TRBV7-2, with D uncertain. V gave up 5 bases and J gave up 4 bases, with 11 bases separating them. This CDR3 is built from 13 residues. CDR1 is SGHTA, CDR2 FQGNSA, per germline. The CDR3 protein is CASSPDVAYGYTF. The CDR3 DNA is TGTGCCAGCAGCCCAGACGTTGCCTATGGCTACACCTTC.

This clonotype was seen repeatedly, ten times or more. The rearrangement links TRBV6-5 to TRBJ2-1; D call uncertain. With 0 bases removed from V and 2 bases from J, the gap between germline ends came to 11 bases. CDR3 size: 16 residues. The V gene's germline CDR1 is MNHEY and CDR2 SVGAGI. This CDR3 reads CASSYSAVLAYNEQFF. CDR3 DNA: TGTGCCAGCAGTTACTCGGCGGTCTTGGCCTACAATGAGCAGTTCTTC.

Many counts were recorded for this clonotype. The chain has TRBV5-1 and TRBJ2-1; either TRBD1 or TRBD2 may fit D (5 bases each). This CDR3 spans 17 amino acids. Germline V lookup: CDR1 SGHRS, CDR2 YFSETQ. Trimming removed 0 bases at V and 0 bases at J, with 13 bases between. The CDR3 is CASSLAVSGPSYNEQFF. As DNA, the CDR3 is TGCGCCAGCAGCTTGGCTGTCTCGGGGCCCTCCTACAATGAGCAGTTCTTC.